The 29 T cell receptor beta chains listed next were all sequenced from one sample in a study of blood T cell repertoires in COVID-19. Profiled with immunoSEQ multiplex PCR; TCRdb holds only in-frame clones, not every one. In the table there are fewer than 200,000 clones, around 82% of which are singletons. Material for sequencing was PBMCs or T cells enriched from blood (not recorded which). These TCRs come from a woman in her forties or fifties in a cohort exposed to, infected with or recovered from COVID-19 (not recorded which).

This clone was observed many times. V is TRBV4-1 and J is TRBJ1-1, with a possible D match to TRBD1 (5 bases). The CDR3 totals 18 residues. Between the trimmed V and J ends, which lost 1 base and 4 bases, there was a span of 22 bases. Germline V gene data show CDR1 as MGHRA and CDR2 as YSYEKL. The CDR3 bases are TGCGCCAGCAGCCAAGTAATGATGTGGGAGGCAGGGCCCACTGAAGCTTTCTTT. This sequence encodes CASSQVMMWEAGPTEAFF.

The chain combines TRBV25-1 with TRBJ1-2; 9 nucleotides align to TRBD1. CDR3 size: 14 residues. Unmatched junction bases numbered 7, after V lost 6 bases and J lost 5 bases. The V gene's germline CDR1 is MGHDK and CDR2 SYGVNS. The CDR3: CASSETGTGYGYTF. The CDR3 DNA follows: TGTGCCAGCAGCGAAACCGGGACAGGGTATGGCTACACCTTC.

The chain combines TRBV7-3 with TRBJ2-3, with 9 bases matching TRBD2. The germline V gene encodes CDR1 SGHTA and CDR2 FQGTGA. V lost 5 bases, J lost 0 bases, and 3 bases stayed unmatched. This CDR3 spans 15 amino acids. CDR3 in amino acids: CASSLSGSSTDTQYF. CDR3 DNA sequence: TGTGCCAGCAGCCTTAGCGGGAGTAGCACAGATACGCAGTATTTT.

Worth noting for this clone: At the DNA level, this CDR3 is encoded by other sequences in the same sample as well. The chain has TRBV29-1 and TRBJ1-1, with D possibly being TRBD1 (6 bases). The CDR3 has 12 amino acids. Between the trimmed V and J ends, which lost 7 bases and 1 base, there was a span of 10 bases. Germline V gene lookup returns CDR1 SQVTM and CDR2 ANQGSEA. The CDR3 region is CSAGGANTEAFF. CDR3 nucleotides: TGCAGCGCCGGGGGGGCGAACACTGAAGCTTTCTTT.

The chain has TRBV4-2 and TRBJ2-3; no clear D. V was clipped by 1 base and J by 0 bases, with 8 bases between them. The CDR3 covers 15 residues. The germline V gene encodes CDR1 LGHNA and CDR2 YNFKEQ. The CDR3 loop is CASSQALTSTDTQYF. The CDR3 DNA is TGTGCCAGCAGCCAAGCACTAACTAGCACAGATACGCAGTATTTT.

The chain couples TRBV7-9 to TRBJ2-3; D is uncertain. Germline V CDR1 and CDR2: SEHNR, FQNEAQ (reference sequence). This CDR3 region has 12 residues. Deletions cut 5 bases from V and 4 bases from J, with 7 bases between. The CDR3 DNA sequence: TGTGCCAGCAGCCTCGACTCAGATACGCAGTATTTT. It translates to CASSLDSDTQYF.

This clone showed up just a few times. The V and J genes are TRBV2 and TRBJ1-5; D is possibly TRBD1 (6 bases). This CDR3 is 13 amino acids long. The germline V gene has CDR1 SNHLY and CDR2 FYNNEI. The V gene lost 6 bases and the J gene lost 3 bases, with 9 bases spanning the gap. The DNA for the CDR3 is TGTGCCAGCAGAGCGGGACACAATCAGCCCCAGCATTTT. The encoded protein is CASRAGHNQPQHF. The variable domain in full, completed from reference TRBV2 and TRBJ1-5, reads EPEVTQTPSHQVTQMGQEVILRCVPISNHLYFYWYRQILGQKVEFLVSFYNNEISEKSEIFDDQFSVERPDGSNFTLKIRSTKLEDSAMYFCASRAGHNQPQHFGDGTRLSIL.

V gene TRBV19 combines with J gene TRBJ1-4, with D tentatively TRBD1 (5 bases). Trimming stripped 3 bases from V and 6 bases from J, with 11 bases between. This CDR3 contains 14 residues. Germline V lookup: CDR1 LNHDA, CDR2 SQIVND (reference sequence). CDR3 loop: CASSIPGGYEKLFF. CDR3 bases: TGTGCCAGTAGTATTCCGGGGGGGTATGAAAAACTGTTTTTT.

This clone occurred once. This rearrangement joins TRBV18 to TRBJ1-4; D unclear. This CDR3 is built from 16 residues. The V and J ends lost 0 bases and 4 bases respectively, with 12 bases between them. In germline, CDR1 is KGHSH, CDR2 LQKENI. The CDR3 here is CASSPPSRGYNEKLFF. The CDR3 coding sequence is TGTGCCAGCTCACCACCGAGTCGAGGGTATAATGAAAAACTGTTTTTT.

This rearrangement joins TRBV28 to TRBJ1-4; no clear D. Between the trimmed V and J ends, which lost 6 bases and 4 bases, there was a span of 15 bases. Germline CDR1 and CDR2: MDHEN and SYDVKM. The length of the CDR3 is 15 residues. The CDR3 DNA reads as TGTGCCAGCAGCCCTTCAGGACTGCGTAATGAAAAACTGTTTTTT. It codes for CASSPSGLRNEKLFF.

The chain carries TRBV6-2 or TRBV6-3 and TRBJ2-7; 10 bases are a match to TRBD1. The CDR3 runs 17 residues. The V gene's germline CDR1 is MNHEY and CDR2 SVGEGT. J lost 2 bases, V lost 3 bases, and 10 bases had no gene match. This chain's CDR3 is CASSYGVKGQGPYEQYF. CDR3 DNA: TGTGCCAGCAGTTATGGCGTAAAGGGACAGGGGCCCTACGAGCAGTACTTC.

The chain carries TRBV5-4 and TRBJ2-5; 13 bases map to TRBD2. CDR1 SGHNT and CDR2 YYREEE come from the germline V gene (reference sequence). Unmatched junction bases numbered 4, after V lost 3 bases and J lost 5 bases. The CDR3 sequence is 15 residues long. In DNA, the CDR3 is TGTGCCAGCAGCTCCTCGACTAGCGGGAGGGAGACCCAGTACTTC. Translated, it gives CASSSSTSGRETQYF.

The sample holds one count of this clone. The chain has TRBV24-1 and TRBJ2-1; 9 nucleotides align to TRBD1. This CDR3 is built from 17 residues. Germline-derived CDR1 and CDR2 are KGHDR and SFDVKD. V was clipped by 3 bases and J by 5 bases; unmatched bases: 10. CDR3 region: CATSDGGGQGLNNEQFF. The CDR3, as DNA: TGTGCCACCAGTGATGGGGGGGGACAGGGTTTAAACAATGAGCAGTTCTTC.

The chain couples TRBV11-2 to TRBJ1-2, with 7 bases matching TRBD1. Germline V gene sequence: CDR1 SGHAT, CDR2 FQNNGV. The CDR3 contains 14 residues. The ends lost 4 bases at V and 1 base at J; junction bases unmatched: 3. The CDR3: CASSSQGGNYGYTF. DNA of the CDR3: TGTGCCAGCAGCTCGCAGGGGGGTAACTATGGCTACACCTTC.

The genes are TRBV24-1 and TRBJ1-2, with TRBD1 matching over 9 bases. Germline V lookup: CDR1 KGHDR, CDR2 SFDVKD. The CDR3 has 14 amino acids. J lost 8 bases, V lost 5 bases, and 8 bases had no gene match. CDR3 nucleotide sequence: TGTGCCACCAGTGCCGAGGGACAGGGCGTGGGCTACACCTTC. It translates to CATSAEGQGVGYTF.

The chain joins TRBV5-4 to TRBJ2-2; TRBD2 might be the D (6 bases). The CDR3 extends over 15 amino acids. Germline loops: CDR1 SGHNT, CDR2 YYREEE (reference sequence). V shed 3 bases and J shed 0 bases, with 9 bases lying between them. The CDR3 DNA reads TGTGCCAGCAGCTCCGGGGGAACGAACACCGGGGAGCTGTTTTTT. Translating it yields CASSSGGTNTGELFF.

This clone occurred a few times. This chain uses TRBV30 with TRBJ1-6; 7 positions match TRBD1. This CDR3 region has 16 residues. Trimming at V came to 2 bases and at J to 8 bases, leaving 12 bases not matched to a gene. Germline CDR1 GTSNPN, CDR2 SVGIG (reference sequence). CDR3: CAWSPNPGQAYSPLHF. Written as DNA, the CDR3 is TGTGCCTGGAGTCCGAACCCCGGACAGGCGTATTCACCCCTCCACTTT. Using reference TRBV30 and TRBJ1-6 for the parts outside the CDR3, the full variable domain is SQTIHQWPATLVQPVGSPLSLECTVEGTSNPNLYWYRQAAGRGLQLLFYSVGIGQISSEVPQNLSASRPQDRQFILSSKKLLLSDSGFYLCAWSPNPGQAYSPLHFGNGTRLTVT.

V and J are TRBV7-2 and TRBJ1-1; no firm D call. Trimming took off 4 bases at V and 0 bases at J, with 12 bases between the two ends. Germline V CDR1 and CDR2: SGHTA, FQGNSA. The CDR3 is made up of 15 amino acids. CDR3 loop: CASSSRGPLNTEAFF. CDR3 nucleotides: TGTGCCAGCAGCTCAAGAGGGCCGTTGAACACTGAAGCTTTCTTT. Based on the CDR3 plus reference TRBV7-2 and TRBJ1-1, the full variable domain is GAGVSQSPSNKVTEKGKDVELRCDPISGHTALYWYRQSLGQGLEFLIYFQGNSAPDKSGLPSDRFSAERTGGSVSTLTIQRTQQEDSAVYLCASSSRGPLNTEAFFGQGTRLTVV.

CDR3 amino acids: CASTTGDYGYTF. The DNA of the CDR3 is TGTGCCAGCACAACGGGGGACTATGGCTACACCTTC. The genes are TRBV6-5 and TRBJ1-2, with a possible D match to TRBD1 (5 bases). Germline values: CDR1 MNHEY, CDR2 SVGAGI. CDR3 size: 12 residues. Trimming removed 7 bases from V and 3 bases from J, with 9 bases in between.

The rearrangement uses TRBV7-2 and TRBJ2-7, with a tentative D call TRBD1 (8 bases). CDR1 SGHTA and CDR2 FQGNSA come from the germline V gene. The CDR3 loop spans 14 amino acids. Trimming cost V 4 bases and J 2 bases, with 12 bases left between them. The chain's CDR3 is CASSSTGGAYEQYF. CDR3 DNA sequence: TGTGCCAGCAGCTCCACAGGGGGGGCCTACGAGCAGTACTTC.

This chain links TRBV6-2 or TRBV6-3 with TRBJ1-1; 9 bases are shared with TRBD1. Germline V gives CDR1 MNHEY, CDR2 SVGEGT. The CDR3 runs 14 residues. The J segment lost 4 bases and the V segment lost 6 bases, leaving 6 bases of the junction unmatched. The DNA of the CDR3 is TGTGCCAGCAGCATTACAGGGGGCGCCACTGAAGCTTTCTTT. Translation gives CASSITGGATEAFF.

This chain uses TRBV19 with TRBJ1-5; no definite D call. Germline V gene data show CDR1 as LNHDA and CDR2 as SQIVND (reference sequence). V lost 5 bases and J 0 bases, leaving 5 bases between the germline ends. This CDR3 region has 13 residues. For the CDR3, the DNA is TGTGCCAGTAGTCCAGATAGCAATCAGCCCCAGCATTTT. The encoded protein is CASSPDSNQPQHF.

CDR3: CASSEARGRNTEAFF. CDR3 DNA: TGTGCCAGCAGTGAAGCGCGAGGGCGGAACACTGAAGCTTTCTTT. This chain joins TRBV2 and TRBJ1-1; D gene ambiguous. The CDR3 loop spans 15 amino acids. Germline lookup yields CDR1 SNHLY and CDR2 FYNNEI. Trimming removed 0 bases from V and 1 base from J, with 9 bases in between.

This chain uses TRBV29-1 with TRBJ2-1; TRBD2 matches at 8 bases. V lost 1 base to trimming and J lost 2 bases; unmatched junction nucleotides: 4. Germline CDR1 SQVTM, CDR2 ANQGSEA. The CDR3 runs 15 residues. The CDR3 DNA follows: TGCAGCGTTGAAGGTAGTAGCGGGACCTACAATGAGCAGTTCTTC. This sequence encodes CSVEGSSGTYNEQFF.

CDR3 residues: CASSKAGLTLGYTF. The CDR3 DNA reads as TGTGCCAGCAGCAAAGCCGGACTTACTCTTGGCTACACCTTC. This sequence joins TRBV28 and TRBJ1-2; D remains unclear. V lost 6 bases to trimming and J lost 7 bases, with 18 bases between them. This CDR3 spans 14 amino acids. The germline V gene encodes CDR1 MDHEN and CDR2 SYDVKM.

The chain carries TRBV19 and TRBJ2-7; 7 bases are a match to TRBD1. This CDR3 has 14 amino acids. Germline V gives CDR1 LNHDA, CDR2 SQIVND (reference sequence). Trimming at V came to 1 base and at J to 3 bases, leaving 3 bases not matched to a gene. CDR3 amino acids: CASSIGQGLYEQYF. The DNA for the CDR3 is TGTGCCAGTAGTATAGGACAGGGCCTCTACGAGCAGTACTTC.

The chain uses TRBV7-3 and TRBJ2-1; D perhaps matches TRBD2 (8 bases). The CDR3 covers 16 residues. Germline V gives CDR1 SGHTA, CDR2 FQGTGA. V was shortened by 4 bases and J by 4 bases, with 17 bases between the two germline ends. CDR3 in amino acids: CASSSRGGQTYNEQFF. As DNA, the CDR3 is TGTGCCAGCAGCTCACGGGGGGGACAGACTTACAATGAGCAGTTCTTC.

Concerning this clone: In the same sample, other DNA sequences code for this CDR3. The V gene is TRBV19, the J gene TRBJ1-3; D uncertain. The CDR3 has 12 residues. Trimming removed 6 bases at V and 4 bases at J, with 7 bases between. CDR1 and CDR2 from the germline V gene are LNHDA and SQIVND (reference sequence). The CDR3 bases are TGTGCCAGTAGCCCGGGAGGAAACACCATATATTTT. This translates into CASSPGGNTIYF.

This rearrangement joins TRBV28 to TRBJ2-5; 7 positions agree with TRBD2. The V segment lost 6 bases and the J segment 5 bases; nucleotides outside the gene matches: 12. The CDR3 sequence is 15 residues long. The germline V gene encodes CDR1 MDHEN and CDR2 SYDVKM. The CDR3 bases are TGTGCCAGCAGCCAAGATAGGCCCGGGAGGGAGACCCAGTACTTC. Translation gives CASSQDRPGRETQYF.